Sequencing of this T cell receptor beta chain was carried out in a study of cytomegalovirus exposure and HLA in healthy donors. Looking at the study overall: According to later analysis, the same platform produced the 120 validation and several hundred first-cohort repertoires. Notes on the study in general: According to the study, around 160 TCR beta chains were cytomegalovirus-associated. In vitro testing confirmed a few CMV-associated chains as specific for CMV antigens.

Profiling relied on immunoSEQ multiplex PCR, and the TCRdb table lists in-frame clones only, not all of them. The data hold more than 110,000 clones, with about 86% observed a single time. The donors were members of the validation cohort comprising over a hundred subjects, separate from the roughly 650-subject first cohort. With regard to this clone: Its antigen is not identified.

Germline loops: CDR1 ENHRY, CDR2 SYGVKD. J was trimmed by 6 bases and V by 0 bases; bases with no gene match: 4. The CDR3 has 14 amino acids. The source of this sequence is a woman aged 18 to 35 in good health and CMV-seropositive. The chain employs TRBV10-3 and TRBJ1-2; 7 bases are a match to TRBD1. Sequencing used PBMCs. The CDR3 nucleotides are TGTGCCATCAGTGAGTCCGGGGGACAGAATGGCTACACCTTC. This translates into CAISESGGQNGYTF.